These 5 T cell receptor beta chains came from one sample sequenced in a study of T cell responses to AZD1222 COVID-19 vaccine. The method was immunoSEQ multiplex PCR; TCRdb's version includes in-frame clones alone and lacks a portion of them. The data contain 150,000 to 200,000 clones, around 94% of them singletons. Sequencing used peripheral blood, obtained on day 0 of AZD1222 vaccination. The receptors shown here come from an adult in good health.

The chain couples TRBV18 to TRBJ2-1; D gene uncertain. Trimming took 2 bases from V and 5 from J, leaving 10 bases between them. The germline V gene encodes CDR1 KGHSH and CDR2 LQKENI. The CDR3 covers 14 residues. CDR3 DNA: TGTGCCAGCTCACCAATCGACGGTCACAATGAGCAGTTCTTC. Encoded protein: CASSPIDGHNEQFF.

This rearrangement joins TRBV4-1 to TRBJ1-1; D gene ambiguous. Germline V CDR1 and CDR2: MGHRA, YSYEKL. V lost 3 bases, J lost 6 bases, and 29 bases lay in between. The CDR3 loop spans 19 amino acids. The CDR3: CASSHWTRETKLEKAEAFF. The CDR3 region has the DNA TGCGCCAGCAGCCATTGGACTAGGGAGACTAAATTAGAAAAGGCTGAAGCTTTCTTT.

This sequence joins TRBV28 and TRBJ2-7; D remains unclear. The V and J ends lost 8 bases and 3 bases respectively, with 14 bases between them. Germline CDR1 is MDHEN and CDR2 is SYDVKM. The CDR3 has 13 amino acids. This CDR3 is CASSHPTFYEQYF. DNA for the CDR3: TGTGCCAGCTCCCATCCGACCTTCTACGAGCAGTACTTC.

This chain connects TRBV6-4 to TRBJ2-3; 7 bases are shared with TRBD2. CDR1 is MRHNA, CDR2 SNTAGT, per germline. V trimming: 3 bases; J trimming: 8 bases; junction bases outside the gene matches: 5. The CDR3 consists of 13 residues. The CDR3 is CASSELERGTQYF. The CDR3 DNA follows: TGTGCCAGCAGTGAGCTCGAGCGGGGTACGCAGTATTTT.

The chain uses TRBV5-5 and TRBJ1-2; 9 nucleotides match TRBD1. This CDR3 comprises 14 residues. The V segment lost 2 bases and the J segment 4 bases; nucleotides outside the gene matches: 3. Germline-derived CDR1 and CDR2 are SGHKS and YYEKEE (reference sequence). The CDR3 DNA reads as TGTGCCAGCAGCTTCGACAGGGGGATCTATGGCTACACCTTC. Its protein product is CASSFDRGIYGYTF.